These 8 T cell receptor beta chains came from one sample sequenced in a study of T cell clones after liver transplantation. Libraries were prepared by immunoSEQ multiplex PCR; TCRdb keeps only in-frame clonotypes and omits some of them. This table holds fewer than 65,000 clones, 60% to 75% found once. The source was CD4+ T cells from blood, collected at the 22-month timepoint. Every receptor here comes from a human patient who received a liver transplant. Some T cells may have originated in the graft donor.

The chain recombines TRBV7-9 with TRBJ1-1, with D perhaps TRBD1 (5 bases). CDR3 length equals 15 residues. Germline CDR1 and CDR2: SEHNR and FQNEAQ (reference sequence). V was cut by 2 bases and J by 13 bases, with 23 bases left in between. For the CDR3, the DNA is TGTGCCAGCAGCTTATGGGACTCAGCAACAGACAAGCTTTTCTTT. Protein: CASSLWDSATDKLFF.

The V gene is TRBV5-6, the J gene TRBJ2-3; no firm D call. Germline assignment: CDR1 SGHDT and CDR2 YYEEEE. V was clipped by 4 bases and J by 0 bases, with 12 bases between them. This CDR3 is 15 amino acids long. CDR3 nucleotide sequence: TGTGCCAGCAGCGCCCCGGAGAGTAGCACAGATACGCAGTATTTT. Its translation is CASSAPESSTDTQYF.

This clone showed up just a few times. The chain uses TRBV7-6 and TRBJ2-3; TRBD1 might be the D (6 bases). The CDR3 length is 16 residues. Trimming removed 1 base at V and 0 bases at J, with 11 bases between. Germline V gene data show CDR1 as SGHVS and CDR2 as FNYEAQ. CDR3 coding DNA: TGTGCCAGCAGCTTAGGGGGGCTACTGAGCACAGATACGCAGTATTTT. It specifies CASSLGGLLSTDTQYF. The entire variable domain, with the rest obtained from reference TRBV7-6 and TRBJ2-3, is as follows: GAGVSQSPRYKVTKRGQDVALRCDPISGHVSLYWYRQALGQGPEFLTYFNYEAQQDKSGLPNDRFSAERPEGSISTLTIQRTEQRDSAMYRCASSLGGLLSTDTQYFGPGTRLTVL.

The CDR3 spells CASSPGPGQGARGTQYF. The CDR3 DNA is TGTGCCAGCAGTCCAGGCCCGGGACAGGGGGCGCGAGGGACGCAGTATTTT. The genes are TRBV7-9 and TRBJ2-3; 12 bases agree with TRBD1. In germline, CDR1 is SEHNR, CDR2 FQNEAQ (reference sequence). V gave up 6 bases and J gave up 9 bases; unmatched junction bases: 16. There are 17 residues in the CDR3.

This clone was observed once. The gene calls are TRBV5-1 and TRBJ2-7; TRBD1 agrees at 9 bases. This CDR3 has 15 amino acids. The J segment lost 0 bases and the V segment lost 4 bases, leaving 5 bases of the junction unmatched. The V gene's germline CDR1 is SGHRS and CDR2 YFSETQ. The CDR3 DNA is TGCGCCAGCAGCGTGGGACAGGGAAGCTCCTACGAGCAGTACTTC. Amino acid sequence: CASSVGQGSSYEQYF.

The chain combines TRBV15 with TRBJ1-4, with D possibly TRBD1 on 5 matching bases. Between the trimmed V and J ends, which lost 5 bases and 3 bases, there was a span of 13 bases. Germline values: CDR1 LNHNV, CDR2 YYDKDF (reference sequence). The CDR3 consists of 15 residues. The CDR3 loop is CATSLHAQANEKLFF. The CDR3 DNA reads TGTGCCACCAGCCTCCACGCACAGGCTAATGAAAAACTGTTTTTT.

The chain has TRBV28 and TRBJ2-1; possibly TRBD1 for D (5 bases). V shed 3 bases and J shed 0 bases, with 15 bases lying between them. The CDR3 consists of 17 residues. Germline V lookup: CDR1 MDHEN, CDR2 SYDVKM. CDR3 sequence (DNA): TGTGCCAGCAGTTTTTTAGGGGCAGTTAGCTCCTACAATGAGCAGTTCTTC. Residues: CASSFLGAVSSYNEQFF.

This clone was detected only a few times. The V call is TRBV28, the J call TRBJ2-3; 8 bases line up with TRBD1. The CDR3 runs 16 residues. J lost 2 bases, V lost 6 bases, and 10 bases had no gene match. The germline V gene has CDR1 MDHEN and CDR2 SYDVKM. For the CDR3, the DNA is TGTGCCAGCAGATCTCCGGGACAGGCGTTCACAGATACGCAGTATTTT. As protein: CASRSPGQAFTDTQYF. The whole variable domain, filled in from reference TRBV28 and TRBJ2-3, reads DVKVTQSSRYLVKRTGEKVFLECVQDMDHENMFWYRQDPGLGLRLIYFSYDVKMKEKGDIPEGYSVSREKKERFSLILESASTNQTSMYLCASRSPGQAFTDTQYFGPGTRLTVL.